Below, 19 T cell receptor beta chains from the same sample are listed, as sequenced in a study of T cell clonotyping in hematopoietic cell transplantation. TCRdb's table, derived via immunoSEQ multiplex PCR, lists solely in-frame clones and lacks some. The data hold fewer than 20,000 clones, with approximately 74% observed a single time. Source material: peripheral blood mononuclear cells. Receptors originate from a woman aged 55-70 years in good health. Some clones in this sample may be carry-over from other donors' samples.

In nucleotides, the CDR3 is TGTGCCAGCAGCAGCACTAGCGGGGAGACCCAGTACTTC. It yields the protein CASSSTSGETQYF. The chain couples TRBV5-6 to TRBJ2-5, with 9 positions matching TRBD2. Germline V gene sequence: CDR1 SGHDT, CDR2 YYEEEE. The V segment lost 4 bases and the J segment 5 bases; nucleotides outside the gene matches: 3. The CDR3 runs to 13 residues. The full variable domain, rest sourced from reference TRBV5-6 and TRBJ2-5, is DAGVTQSPTHLIKTRGQQVTLRCSPKSGHDTVSWYQQALGQGPQFIFQYYEEEERQRGNFPDRFSGHQFPNYSSELNVNALLLGDSALYLCASSSTSGETQYFGPGTRLLVL.

V is TRBV19 and J is TRBJ1-3; D unresolved. The germline CDR1 and CDR2 sequences are LNHDA and SQIVND (reference sequence). The V gene lost 7 bases and the J gene lost 0 bases, with 10 bases spanning the gap. This CDR3 has 14 residues. Here the CDR3 reads CASTRDSSGNTIYF. The CDR3 nucleotides read TGTGCCAGTACGAGAGACTCCTCTGGAAACACCATATATTTT.

The CDR3 protein is CASSPPIPEAFF. In nucleotides, the CDR3 is TGTGCCAGCAGCCCGCCGATCCCTGAAGCTTTCTTT. The rearrangement uses TRBV13 and TRBJ1-1; no definite D call. This CDR3 has 12 amino acids. CDR1 and CDR2 (germline): PRHDT, FYEKMQ (reference sequence). V lost 5 bases and J lost 6, with 10 bases in between.

The V gene is TRBV7-9, the J gene TRBJ1-2; D is undetermined. The CDR3 has 13 residues. The germline CDR1 and CDR2 sequences are SEHNR and FQNEAQ (reference sequence). V shed 10 bases and J shed 2 bases, with 14 bases lying between them. In nucleotides, the CDR3 is TGTGCCAACCAGCCTTTGAGGAACTATGGCTACACCTTC. Protein: CANQPLRNYGYTF.

The rearrangement links TRBV5-6 to TRBJ1-1, with D possibly being TRBD1 (6 bases). V lost 6 bases and J 1 base, leaving 19 bases between the germline ends. The CDR3 totals 16 residues. Germline V gene lookup returns CDR1 SGHDT and CDR2 YYEEEE. This CDR3 is CASTTVTGTQNTEAFF. The CDR3 nucleotides read TGTGCCAGCACCACTGTCACCGGGACACAGAACACTGAAGCTTTCTTT.

This sequence joins TRBV30 and TRBJ1-4; 8 positions match TRBD1. CDR3 length equals 17 residues. Germline CDR1 and CDR2: GTSNPN and SVGIG (reference sequence). The junction had 15 bases not matched to a gene; V was cut back by 1 base and J by 8 bases. Written as DNA, the CDR3 is TGTGCCTGGAGTGCCGGCGGACAGGGCGTATGGGGGGAAAAACTGTTTTTT. Its translation: CAWSAGGQGVWGEKLFF. The whole variable domain, filled in from reference TRBV30 and TRBJ1-4, reads SQTIHQWPATLVQPVGSPLSLECTVEGTSNPNLYWYRQAAGRGLQLLFYSVGIGQISSEVPQNLSASRPQDRQFILSSKKLLLSDSGFYLCAWSAGGQGVWGEKLFFGSGTQLSVL.

The chain recombines TRBV19 with TRBJ2-1; TRBD2 matches at 8 bases. The CDR3 is 17 residues long. Trimming took 3 bases from V and 5 from J; bases not matched to a gene: 12. CDR1 and CDR2 (germline): LNHDA, SQIVND (reference sequence). Here the CDR3 reads CASSIQGESGSDNEQFF. The CDR3 coding sequence is TGTGCCAGTAGTATTCAAGGAGAAAGCGGGAGTGACAATGAGCAGTTCTTC.

The rearrangement links TRBV9 to TRBJ1-5, with TRBD1 matching 8 bases. Germline CDR1 and CDR2: SGDLS and YYNGEE. V lost 4 bases and J lost 7; bases outside the gene matches: 7. There are 14 residues in the CDR3. In nucleotides, the CDR3 is TGTGCCAGCAGCCCTGGACAGGGATGGCAGCCCCAGCATTTT. Protein product: CASSPGQGWQPQHF.

V and J are TRBV29-1 and TRBJ1-2, with D unresolved. V was pared by 1 base and J by 4 bases, with 10 bases between. Germline V lookup: CDR1 SQVTM, CDR2 ANQGSEA. This CDR3 region has 13 residues. CDR3 loop: CSVEGQRTYGYTF. The CDR3 DNA follows: TGCAGCGTTGAAGGCCAGAGGACCTATGGCTACACCTTC.

Relative to its sample, this clone is medium-sized. This sequence joins TRBV19 and TRBJ2-7, with 7 bases matching TRBD1. This CDR3 is built from 15 residues. J lost 3 bases, V lost 3 bases, and 8 bases had no gene match. Germline-derived CDR1 and CDR2 are LNHDA and SQIVND (reference sequence). The DNA of the CDR3 is TGTGCCAGTAGTATGGGGTCAGGGGGATTCTACGAGCAGTACTTC. Protein sequence: CASSMGSGGFYEQYF. The variable domain in full, with the rest retrieved from reference TRBV19 and TRBJ2-7, is DGGITQSPKYLFRKEGQNVTLSCEQNLNHDAMYWYRQDPGQGLRLIYYSQIVNDFQKGDIAEGYSVSREKKESFPLTVTSAQKNPTAFYLCASSMGSGGFYEQYFGPGTRLTVT.

V and J are TRBV4-1 and TRBJ1-3; D is ambiguous. Germline V gene data show CDR1 as MGHRA and CDR2 as YSYEKL. The V end lost 1 base, the J end lost 0 bases, and 10 bases lay between the germline ends. The length of the CDR3 is 16 residues. DNA of the CDR3: TGCGCCAGCAGCCAAGGTCCCTTGTTCTCTGGAAACACCATATATTTT. Protein: CASSQGPLFSGNTIYF.

This clone was seen a few times. This chain links TRBV7-2 with TRBJ1-2; unclear D gene. V was trimmed by 0 bases and J by 7 bases, leaving 6 bases between them. Germline CDR1 reads SGHTA; CDR2 reads FQGNSA. The CDR3 consists of 12 residues. The CDR3 loop reads CASSLAAVGYTF. DNA of the CDR3: TGTGCCAGCAGCTTAGCGGCAGTTGGCTACACCTTC.

The CDR3 DNA follows: TGTGCCAGCAGCCCCATGGGGCGTGAGACGGAGGAGCTGTTTTTT. Amino acids: CASSPMGRETEELFF. The rearrangement uses TRBV7-2 and TRBJ2-2; D might be TRBD1 (5 bases). This CDR3 has 15 residues. CDR1 SGHTA and CDR2 FQGNSA come from the germline V gene. Trimming shortened V by 5 bases and J by 10 bases, and 20 bases separated the two germline ends.

The chain is built from TRBV4-3 and TRBJ2-1; D ambiguous. The CDR3 totals 16 residues. Looked up from germline, CDR1 is LGHNA and CDR2 is YSLEER. Trimming removed 0 bases from V and 1 base from J, with 10 bases in between. CDR3 region: CASSQDPKGSYNEQFF. CDR3 nucleotide sequence: TGCGCCAGCAGCCAAGACCCTAAAGGGTCCTACAATGAGCAGTTCTTC.

The V gene is TRBV4-3, the J gene TRBJ2-6, with D perhaps TRBD2 (7 bases). V was trimmed by 0 bases and J by 0 bases, leaving 15 bases between them. This CDR3 region has 19 residues. From germline, CDR1 is LGHNA and CDR2 YSLEER. The CDR3 protein is CASSQDPGGASSGANVLTF. CDR3 in DNA: TGCGCCAGCAGCCAAGATCCGGGGGGCGCATCCTCTGGGGCCAACGTCCTGACTTTC.

The chain joins TRBV7-9 to TRBJ1-1; TRBD1 agrees at 9 bases. The CDR3 has 14 residues. V was pared by 4 bases and J by 5 bases, with 5 bases of the junction left unmatched. CDR1 and CDR2 from the germline V gene are SEHNR and FQNEAQ (reference sequence). In nucleotides, the CDR3 is TGTGCCAGCAGCTGGGGACAGGGAAAAACTGAAGCTTTCTTT. Translating it yields CASSWGQGKTEAFF.

The chain joins TRBV29-1 to TRBJ2-6; weak D call: TRBD1 (6 bases). V lost 4 bases and J 0 bases, leaving 13 bases between the germline ends. CDR3 length: 16 amino acids. Germline V CDR1 and CDR2: SQVTM, ANQGSEA. The CDR3 sequence: CSVGQAKISGANVLTF. In DNA form, the CDR3 reads TGCAGCGTTGGACAGGCTAAGATCTCTGGGGCCAACGTCCTGACTTTC.

This chain links TRBV5-1 with TRBJ2-7; D unresolved. The CDR3 has 16 residues. V dropped 0 bases and J dropped 4 bases, with 17 bases sitting between them. Germline V gives CDR1 SGHRS, CDR2 YFSETQ. The CDR3 nucleotides are TGCGCCAGCAGCTTGGGTCTCAGGTACGTCGGGTACGAGCAGTACTTC. Translation gives CASSLGLRYVGYEQYF.

This clone is a singleton in its sample. V usage is TRBV29-1 and J usage is TRBJ2-2; a possible D gene is TRBD2 (6 bases). The CDR3 consists of 14 residues. The germline gives CDR1 SQVTM, CDR2 ANQGSEA. The V end lost 4 bases, the J end lost 2 bases, and 11 bases lay between the germline ends. The DNA of the CDR3 is TGCAGCGTTGTTGCTAGCGTCAACACCGGGGAGCTGTTTTTT. Amino acids: CSVVASVNTGELFF.